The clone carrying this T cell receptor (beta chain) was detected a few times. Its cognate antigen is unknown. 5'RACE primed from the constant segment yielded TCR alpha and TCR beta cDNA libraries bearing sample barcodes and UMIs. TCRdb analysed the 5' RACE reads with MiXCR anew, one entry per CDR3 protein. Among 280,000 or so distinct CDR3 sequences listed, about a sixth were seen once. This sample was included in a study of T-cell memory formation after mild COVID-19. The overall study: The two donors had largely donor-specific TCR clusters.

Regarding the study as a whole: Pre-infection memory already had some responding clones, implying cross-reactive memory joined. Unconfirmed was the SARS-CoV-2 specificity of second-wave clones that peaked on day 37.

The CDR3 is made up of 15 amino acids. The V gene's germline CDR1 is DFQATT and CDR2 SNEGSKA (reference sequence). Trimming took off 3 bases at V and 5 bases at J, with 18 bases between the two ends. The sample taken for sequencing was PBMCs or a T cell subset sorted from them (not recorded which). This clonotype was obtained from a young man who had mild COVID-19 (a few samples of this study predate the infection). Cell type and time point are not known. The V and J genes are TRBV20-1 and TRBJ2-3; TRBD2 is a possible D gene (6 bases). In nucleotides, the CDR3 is TGCAGTGCTAGTTACCTGGGTAGCGGAAGAGATACGCAGTATTTT. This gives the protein CSASYLGSGRDTQYF.